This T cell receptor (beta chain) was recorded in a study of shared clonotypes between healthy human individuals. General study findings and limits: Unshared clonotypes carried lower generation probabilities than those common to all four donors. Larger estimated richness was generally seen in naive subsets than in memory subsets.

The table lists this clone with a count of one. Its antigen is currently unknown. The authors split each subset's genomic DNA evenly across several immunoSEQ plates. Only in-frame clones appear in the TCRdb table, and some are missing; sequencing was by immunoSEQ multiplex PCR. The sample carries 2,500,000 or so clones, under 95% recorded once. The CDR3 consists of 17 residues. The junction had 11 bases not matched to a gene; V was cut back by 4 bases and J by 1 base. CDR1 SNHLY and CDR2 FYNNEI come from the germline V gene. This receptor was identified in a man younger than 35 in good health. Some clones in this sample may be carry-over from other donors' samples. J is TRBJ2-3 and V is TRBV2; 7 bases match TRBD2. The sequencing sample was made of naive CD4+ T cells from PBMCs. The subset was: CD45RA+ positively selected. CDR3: CASSGSLWDYRTDTQYF. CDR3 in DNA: TGTGCCAGCAGTGGAAGTTTGTGGGACTACCGCACAGATACGCAGTATTTT.